This T cell receptor (beta chain) was sequenced in a study of T cell repertoires in cytomegalovirus infection. Study overall: It was the public TCR beta signatures that indicated both CMV infection and matching HLA type. Study-wide results and caveats: Totalled public TCR beta family frequency picked out people who carried CMV plus the relevant HLA. Across the ex vivo response, the dominant clonotypes were HLA-C-restricted CMV-specific TCR beta clonotypes.

The length of the CDR3 is 12 residues. The junction had 6 bases not matched to a gene; V was cut back by 8 bases and J by 4 bases. Germline V CDR1 and CDR2: SQVTM, ANQGSEA. TCRdb re-derived calls from the reads in MiXCR, one entry per CDR3 protein. In the table there are roughly 630,000 distinct CDR3 sequences, roughly 24% of which are singletons. To note about this clonotype: Its antigen is not identified.

The gene calls are TRBV29-1 and TRBJ1-2; 8 bases are shared with TRBD1. This TCR was sampled from a human donor in good health (CMV status not recorded). Some clones in this sample may be carry-over from other donors' samples. The specimen was CD8+ T cells from PBMCs. The CDR3 loop is CSTGQGGYGYTF. The CDR3, as DNA: TGCAGCACCGGACAGGGTGGCTATGGCTACACCTTC.